This T cell receptor (beta chain) was sequenced during a study of blood T cell repertoires in COVID-19. Trimming at V came to 5 bases and at J to 4 bases, leaving 6 bases not matched to a gene. The CDR3 consists of 14 residues. Germline-derived CDR1 and CDR2 are SGHNT and YYREEE (reference sequence). The table came from immunoSEQ multiplex PCR; TCRdb's copy has only in-frame clones and leaves some out. The sample includes some 220,000 clones, roughly 75% seen only once; the top ten take 5.5% to 8.5%. This clone was seen only a few times. This sequence joins TRBV5-4 and TRBJ2-3, with 8 bases fitting TRBD1. This TCR came from a woman in her sixties or seventies with acute or convalescent COVID-19. The sequenced sample was peripheral blood. Written as DNA, the CDR3 is TGTGCCAGCAGTGAGCAGGGGGCCCCAGATACGCAGTATTTT. It yields the protein CASSEQGAPDTQYF. Full variable domain (rest looked up from reference TRBV5-4 and TRBJ2-3): ETGVTQSPTHLIKTRGQQVTLRCSSQSGHNTVSWYQQALGQGPQFIFQYYREEENGRGNFPPRFSGLQFPNYSSELNVNALELDDSALYLCASSEQGAPDTQYFGPGTRLTVL.